This TCR beta chain was captured in a study of control samples from healthy donors and cancer patients. Germline V gene sequence: CDR1 MGHRA, CDR2 YSYEKL. This CDR3 spans 15 amino acids. Trimming cost V 0 bases and J 3 bases, with 10 bases left between them. The protocol was immunoSEQ multiplex PCR, while the TCRdb copy is restricted to in-frame clones and leaves out a portion. The repertoire has some 150,000 clones, roughly 92% of them found once; the top ten carry about 12%. This clone was seen only once. J is TRBJ2-3 and V is TRBV4-1; D is perhaps TRBD2 (5 bases). Sequencing was performed on blood. This receptor was obtained from a man aged 40-55 years in good health. The CDR3: CASSQDPGNTDTQYF. The CDR3 nucleotides are TGCGCCAGCAGCCAAGATCCGGGGAATACAGATACGCAGTATTTT.